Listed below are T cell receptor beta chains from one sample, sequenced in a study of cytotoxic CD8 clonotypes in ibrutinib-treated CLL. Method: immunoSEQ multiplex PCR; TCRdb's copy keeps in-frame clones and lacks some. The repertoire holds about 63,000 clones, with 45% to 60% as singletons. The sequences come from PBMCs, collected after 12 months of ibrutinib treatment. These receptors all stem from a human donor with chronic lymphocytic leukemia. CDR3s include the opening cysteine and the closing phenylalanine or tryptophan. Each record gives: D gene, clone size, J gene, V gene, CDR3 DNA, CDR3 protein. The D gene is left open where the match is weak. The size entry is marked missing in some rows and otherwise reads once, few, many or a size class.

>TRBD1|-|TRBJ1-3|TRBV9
TGTGCCAGCAGCGGCCGGGACAGCGGAAACACCATATATTTT
CASSGRDSGNTIYF
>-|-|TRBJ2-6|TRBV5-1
TGCGCCAGCAGCGTGGACCCACAGGGCTTTGGGGCCAACGTCCTGACTTTC
CASSVDPQGFGANVLTF
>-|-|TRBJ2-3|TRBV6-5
TGTGCCAGCAGTAACTATCTGGGGGGCGCAGATACGCAGTATTTT
CASSNYLGGADTQYF
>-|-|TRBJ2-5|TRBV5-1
TGCGCCAGCAGCCAGGACGGAGCTCTTCAAGAGACCCAGTACTTC
CASSQDGALQETQYF
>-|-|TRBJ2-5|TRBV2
TGTGCCAGCCGATGGGACGGGAGCGCGGAGACCCAGTACTTC
CASRWDGSAETQYF
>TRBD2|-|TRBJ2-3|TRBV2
TGTGCCAGCATGACGGGGACTAGCGGGAGTGGGGGCACAGATACGCAGTATTTT
CASMTGTSGSGGTDTQYF
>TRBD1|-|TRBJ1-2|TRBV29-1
TGCAGCGTTCAGTCGACAGGGGGTACGAACTATGGCTACACCTTC
CSVQSTGGTNYGYTF
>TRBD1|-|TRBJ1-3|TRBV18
TGTGCCAGCTCACCCTCCGGGACAGGACTACACTCTGGAAACACCATATATTTT
CASSPSGTGLHSGNTIYF
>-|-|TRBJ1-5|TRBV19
TGTGCCAGTCACCTCAGGGGCCGGGAGCCCCAGCATTTT
CASHLRGREPQHF
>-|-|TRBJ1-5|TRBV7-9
TGTGCCAGCAGCGAGACGCCGGGGCAGCCCCAGCATTTT
CASSETPGQPQHF
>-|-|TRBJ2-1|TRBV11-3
TGTGCCAGCAGCTCGGGACACGGGTACAATGAGCAGTTCTTC
CASSSGHGYNEQFF
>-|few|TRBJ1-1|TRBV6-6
TGTGCCAGCACCTCCGAAGGGGCTGAAGCTTTCTTT
CASTSEGAEAFF
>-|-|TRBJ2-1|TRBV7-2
TGTGCCAGCAGCTTAGGACAGAACAATGAGCAGTTCTTC
CASSLGQNNEQFF
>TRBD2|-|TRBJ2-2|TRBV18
TGTGCCAGCTCACCCCGTGGGGGGGTAGGCGCGAACACCGGGGAGCTGTTTTTT
CASSPRGGVGANTGELFF
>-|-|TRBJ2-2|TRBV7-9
TGTGCCAGCAGCCCCAGTGGGAGCCGAGTTCTCCCCGGGGAGCTGTTTTTT
CASSPSGSRVLPGELFF
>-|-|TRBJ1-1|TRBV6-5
TGTGCCACCACCGGGGGGAACACTGAAGCTTTCTTT
CATTGGNTEAFF
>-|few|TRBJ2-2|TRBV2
TGTGCTAAAGCCACGGCTAAAAACACCGGGGAGCTGTTTTTT
CAKATAKNTGELFF
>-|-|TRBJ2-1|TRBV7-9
TGTGCCAGCAGCTTAAGGCGGGGAACCCCCTACAATGAGCAGTTCTTC
CASSLRRGTPYNEQFF
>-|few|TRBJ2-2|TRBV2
TGTGCCAGCAGGGGGGTGGTTGGGGCGGCGACCGGGGAGCTGTTTTTT
CASRGVVGAATGELFF
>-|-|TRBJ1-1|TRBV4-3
TGCGCCAGCAGCCAAGGTCCGCCAGGCCTTGTATCGGCTTTCTTT
CASSQGPPGLVSAFF
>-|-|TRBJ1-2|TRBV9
TGTGCCAGCAGCGTAGTGGGTGGCAGGGGCAAGAGGGGCTACACCTTC
CASSVVGGRGKRGYTF
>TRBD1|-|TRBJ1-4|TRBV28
TGTGCCAGCAGTCTCGACAGGGGAAGGGAAAAACTGTTTTTT
CASSLDRGREKLFF
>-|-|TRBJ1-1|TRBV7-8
TGTGCCAGCAGCTTAGCCAGGGCCGGTGTAGCTTTCTTT
CASSLARAGVAFF
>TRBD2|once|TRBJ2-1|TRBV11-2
TGTGCCAGCAGGGCTCCGGGACTAGGGGCTTTGGAGCAGTTCTTC
CASRAPGLGALEQFF
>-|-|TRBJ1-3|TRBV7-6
TGTGCCAGCAGCATGGACGGGCCCTCTGGAAACACCATATATTTT
CASSMDGPSGNTIYF
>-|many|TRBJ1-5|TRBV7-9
TGTGCCAGCAGTAAAGGGCTCATCCAGCATTTT
CASSKGLIQHF
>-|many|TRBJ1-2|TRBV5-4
TGTGCCAGCAGCCGGACCTTTGAAGGGTATGGCTACACCTTC
CASSRTFEGYGYTF
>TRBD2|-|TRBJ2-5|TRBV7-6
TGTGCCAGCAGCTTAGCCTTGCTAGCGGGGGACCAAGAGACCCAGTACTTC
CASSLALLAGDQETQYF
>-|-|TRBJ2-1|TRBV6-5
TGTGCCAGCAGTCAGGGACCAAGAGGCAATGAGCAGTTCTTC
CASSQGPRGNEQFF
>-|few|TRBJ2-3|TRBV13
TGTGCCAGCAGCACCACAGATACGCAGTATTTT
CASSTTDTQYF
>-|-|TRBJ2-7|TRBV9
TGTGCCAGCAGCGTAGCCGTAACGGGATCGTTGTACGAGCAGTACTTC
CASSVAVTGSLYEQYF
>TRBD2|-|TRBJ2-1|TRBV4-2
TGTGCCAGCAGCCCTACTCTAGCGGGAGGGTACGATGAGCAGTTCTTC
CASSPTLAGGYDEQFF
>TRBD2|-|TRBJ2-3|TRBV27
TGTGCCAGCAGCCTCGGACTAGCGGGGAGCGGTACGCAGTATTTT
CASSLGLAGSGTQYF
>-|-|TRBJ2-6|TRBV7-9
TGTGCCAGCTACCGCGGAGGCGCCCAAATTTCTGGGGCCAACGTCCTGACTTTC
CASYRGGAQISGANVLTF
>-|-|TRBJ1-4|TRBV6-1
TGTGCCAGCAGTGAAAGTCAGGGAGGTACTAATGAAAAACTGTTTTTT
CASSESQGGTNEKLFF
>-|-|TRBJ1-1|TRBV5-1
TGCGCCAGCAGCTTGCGGCCAGGGACCACTGAAGCTTTCTTT
CASSLRPGTTEAFF
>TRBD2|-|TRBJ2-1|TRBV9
TGTGCCAGCAGCGTCTCCAATCTGGGGGGGATCTCCTACAATGAGCAGTTCTTC
CASSVSNLGGISYNEQFF
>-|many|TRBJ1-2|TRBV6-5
TGTGCCAGCAGCAACCTACCGGTCGTTGCGGGCTACACCTTC
CASSNLPVVAGYTF
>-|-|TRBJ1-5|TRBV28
TGTTCCGGACAGACATATAGCAATCAGCCCCAGCATTTT
CSGQTYSNQPQHF
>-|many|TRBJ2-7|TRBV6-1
TGTGCCAGCAGTGAAAGGACCGCGAGGCAGTACTTC
CASSERTARQYF
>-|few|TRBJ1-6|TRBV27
TGTGCCAGCAGTTTATCAACAGTGAATTCACCCCTCCACTTT
CASSLSTVNSPLHF
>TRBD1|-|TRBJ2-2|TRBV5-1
TGCGCCAGCAGCGTACGGACAGGGAACACCGGGGAGCTGTTTTTT
CASSVRTGNTGELFF
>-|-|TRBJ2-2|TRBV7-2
TGTGCCTCCGGGCGGACCATTGAGACCGGGGAGCTGTTTTTT
CASGRTIETGELFF
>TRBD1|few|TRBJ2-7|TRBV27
TGTGCCAGCAGCGGACAGGCCGACTACGAGCAGTACTTC
CASSGQADYEQYF
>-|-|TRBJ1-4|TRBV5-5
TGTGCCAGCAGCCCAAGTCCCGGGGCTAATGAAAAACTGTTTTTT
CASSPSPGANEKLFF
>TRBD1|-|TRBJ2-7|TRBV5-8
TGTGCCAGCAGCTTCCTCTTAACAGGGGTAGCAGGCGAGCAGTACTTC
CASSFLLTGVAGEQYF
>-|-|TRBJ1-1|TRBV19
TGTGCCAGTAGGAACACCCTGAGAGCTTTCTTT
CASRNTLRAFF
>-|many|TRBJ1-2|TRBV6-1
TGTGCCAGCAGTGAAACTGGGTGGGGTCACTATGGCTACACCTTC
CASSETGWGHYGYTF
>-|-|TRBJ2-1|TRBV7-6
TGTGCCAGCAGCTTAGCGGAGGCCCCCGGGGGTGAGCAGTTCTTC
CASSLAEAPGGEQFF
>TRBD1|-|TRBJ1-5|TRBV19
TGTGCCAGTAGTACCAACCAGGGGGCGAACAAGTCGCCCCAGCATTTT
CASSTNQGANKSPQHF
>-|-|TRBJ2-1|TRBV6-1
TGTGCCAGCAGTGAACCCCAGGGGCGAGGGCTAGCGGTATTGAATGAGCAGTTCTTC
CASSEPQGRGLAVLNEQFF
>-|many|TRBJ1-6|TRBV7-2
TGTGCCAGCAGCTTAGCGCAGTTTGGCAGCTCACACGTAGGTTCACCCCTCCACTTT
CASSLAQFGSSHVGSPLHF
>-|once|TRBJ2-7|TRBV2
TGTGCCAGCAGTAGGTACAGAGCCTACGAGCAGTACTTC
CASSRYRAYEQYF
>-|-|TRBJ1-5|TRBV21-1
TGTGCCAGCAGCACGACAGGGAACAGCAATCAGCCCCAGCATTTT
CASSTTGNSNQPQHF
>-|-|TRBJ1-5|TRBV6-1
TGTGCCAGCAGCCTAGAAGGGGGGCAATTGCCCCAGCATTTT
CASSLEGGQLPQHF
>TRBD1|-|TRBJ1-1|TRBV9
TGTGCCAGCAGCGCCCGACAGGGGAACACTGAAGCTTTCTTT
CASSARQGNTEAFF
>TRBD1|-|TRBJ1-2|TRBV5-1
TGCGCCAGTCGCCGGGACAGTAACTATGGCTACACCTTC
CASRRDSNYGYTF
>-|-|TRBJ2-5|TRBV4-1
TGCGCCAGCAGCCAAGATCGAGAGACCCAGTACTTC
CASSQDRETQYF
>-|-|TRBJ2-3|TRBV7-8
TGTGCCAGCAGCTTAGTCAGGACAGATACGCAGTATTTT
CASSLVRTDTQYF